This is a list of T cell receptor beta chains from one sample in a study of cytomegalovirus exposure and HLA in healthy donors. Method: immunoSEQ multiplex PCR; TCRdb's copy keeps in-frame clones and lacks some. This table holds around 90,000 clones, about two thirds found once. The sequenced sample was PBMCs. The receptors originated from a human donor in good health. The CDR3 runs from the conserved cysteine through the conserved F or W. A D gene is named only where the DNA matches it firmly. Not all rows give a size; the values are once, few, many and, for expanded clones, a class.

>TRBJ2-5|TRBV5-4|.|TRBD2
CASSLTGLPQETQYF
TGTGCCAGCAGCTTGACGGGACTACCCCAAGAGACCCAGTACTTC
>TRBJ1-2|TRBV11-2|few|.
CASSLNSANYGYTF
TGTGCCAGCAGCTTAAATTCAGCTAACTATGGCTACACCTTC
>TRBJ2-3|TRBV5-1|.|TRBD1
CASSSWTGSDTQYF
TGCGCCAGCAGCTCCTGGACAGGCTCGGATACGCAGTATTTT
>TRBJ2-7|TRBV9|once|.
CASSVAGSYEQYF
TGTGCCAGCAGCGTAGCAGGGTCCTACGAGCAGTACTTC
>TRBJ2-5|TRBV6-5|.|.
CASSLRQAGGETQYF
TGTGCCAGCAGTTTACGACAGGCGGGTGGTGAGACCCAGTACTTC
>TRBJ1-6|TRBV6-5|few|.
CASSSQPGLYNSPLHF
TGTGCCAGCAGTTCTCAGCCGGGACTGTATAATTCACCCCTCCACTTT
>TRBJ2-7|TRBV19|.|TRBD2
CASSMVAGGYEQYF
TGTGCCAGTAGTATGGTAGCGGGGGGCTACGAGCAGTACTTC
>TRBJ1-6|TRBV18|few|TRBD1
CASSPRTGDSPLHF
TGTGCCAGCTCACCAAGGACAGGGGATTCACCCCTCCACTTT
>TRBJ1-4|TRBV9|few|.
CASSVGGGGGEKLFF
TGTGCCAGCAGCGTAGGGGGGGGAGGAGGTGAAAAACTGTTTTTT
>TRBJ1-1|TRBV7-9|few|.
CASSLMSPTEAFF
TGTGCCAGCAGCTTGATGAGTCCTACTGAAGCTTTCTTT
>TRBJ1-3|TRBV11-3|.|.
CASSPTGRNTIYF
TGTGCCAGCAGCCCCACAGGGAGAAACACCATATATTTT
>TRBJ1-2|TRBV6-6|few|.
CASSLVRGYGYTF
TGTGCCAGCAGTTTAGTGCGAGGTTATGGCTACACCTTC
>TRBJ1-1|TRBV5-1|few|.
CASSLGQSGDTEAFF
TGCGCCAGCAGCTTGGGTCAGTCAGGGGACACTGAAGCTTTCTTT
>TRBJ2-1|TRBV6-5|.|.
CASSQRGSGAEQFF
TGTGCCAGCAGCCAGAGGGGGTCAGGTGCTGAGCAGTTCTTC
>TRBJ1-1|TRBV18|.|TRBD1
CASSQGQGGTTEAFF
TGTGCCAGCTCTCAAGGACAGGGGGGAACGACTGAAGCTTTCTTT
>TRBJ2-7|TRBV2|.|.
CASSVTGLREQYF
TGTGCCAGCAGTGTAACAGGTTTGCGGGAGCAGTACTTC
>TRBJ2-7|TRBV7-2|.|TRBD2
CASSTSGGAYEQYF
TGTGCCAGCAGCACTAGCGGGGGGGCGTACGAGCAGTACTTC
>TRBJ2-7|TRBV5-5|few|.
CASSLAAMEVISYEQYF
TGTGCCAGCAGCTTGGCCGCCATGGAGGTTATCTCCTACGAGCAGTACTTC
>TRBJ1-1|TRBV12-5|few|.
CASGLADWNTEAFF
TGTGCTAGTGGTTTGGCCGACTGGAACACTGAAGCTTTCTTT
>TRBJ1-2|TRBV29-1|.|.
CSVVRPEVHGYTF
TGCAGCGTTGTACGACCAGAGGTTCATGGCTACACCTTC
>TRBJ2-7|TRBV6-6|.|TRBD1
CASSYRGRGEQYF
TGTGCCAGCAGCTACAGGGGGCGTGGCGAGCAGTACTTC
>TRBJ2-3|TRBV5-1|.|.
CASSLRTSDTQYF
TGCGCCAGCAGCTTGCGGACTTCGGATACGCAGTATTTT
>TRBJ1-4|TRBV7-7|.|.
CASSSRLVKEKLFF
TGTGCTAGCAGCTCCCGGTTAGTTAAGGAAAAACTGTTTTTT
>TRBJ2-7|TRBV4-3|few|TRBD2
CASSQGEGSSYEQYF
TGCGCCAGCAGCCAGGGGGAGGGCAGCTCCTACGAGCAGTACTTC
>TRBJ2-1|TRBV11-3|.|TRBD2
CASSLGGTSGGPSYNEQFF
TGTGCCAGCAGCTTAGGGGGGACTAGCGGGGGCCCCTCCTACAATGAGCAGTTCTTC
>TRBJ2-5|TRBV29-1|.|.
CSVYWQETQYF
TGCAGCGTTTACTGGCAAGAGACCCAGTACTTC
>TRBJ2-6|TRBV15|few|.
CATSRGAYSGANVLTF
TGTGCCACCAGCAGGGGCGCCTACTCTGGGGCCAACGTCCTGACTTTC
>TRBJ2-3|TRBV7-3|once|.
CASSPQTAREQYF
TGTGCCAGCAGCCCCCAAACCGCCCGAGAGCAGTATTTT
>TRBJ1-1|TRBV7-9|.|.
CASSPRDTEAFF
TGTGCCAGCAGCCCCCGGGACACTGAAGCTTTCTTT
>TRBJ2-1|TRBV5-1|once|.
CASSLAQGGNEQFF
TGCGCCAGCAGCTTGGCCCAGGGTGGCAATGAGCAGTTCTTC
>TRBJ2-1|TRBV4-3|.|.
CASSQDMYYNEQFF
TGCGCCAGCAGCCAAGATATGTACTACAATGAGCAGTTCTTC
>TRBJ1-6|TRBV19|.|.
CASSMDSNSPLHF
TGTGCCAGTAGTATGGACAGTAATTCACCCCTCCACTTT
>TRBJ1-5|TRBV7-2|few|.
CASSYIYSNQPQHF
TGTGCCAGCAGCTACATTTATAGCAATCAGCCCCAGCATTTT